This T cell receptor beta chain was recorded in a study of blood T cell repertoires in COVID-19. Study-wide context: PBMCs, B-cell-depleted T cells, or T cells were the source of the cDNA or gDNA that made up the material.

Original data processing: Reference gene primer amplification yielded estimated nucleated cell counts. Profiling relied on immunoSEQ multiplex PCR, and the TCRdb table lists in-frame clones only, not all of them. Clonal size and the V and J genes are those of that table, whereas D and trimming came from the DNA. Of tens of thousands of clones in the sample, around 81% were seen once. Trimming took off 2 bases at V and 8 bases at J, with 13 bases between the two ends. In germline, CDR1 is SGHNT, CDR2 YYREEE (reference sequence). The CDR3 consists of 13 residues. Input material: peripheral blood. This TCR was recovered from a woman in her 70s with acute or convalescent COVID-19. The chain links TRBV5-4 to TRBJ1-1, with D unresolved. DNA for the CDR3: TGTGCCAGCAGCTTAAAGAGCCCGAAGGAAGCTTTCTTT. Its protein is CASSLKSPKEAFF.